This T cell receptor beta chain was captured in a study of cytomegalovirus exposure and HLA in healthy donors. This CDR3 has 14 amino acids. In germline, CDR1 is MNHEY, CDR2 SVGAGI. V was clipped by 5 bases and J by 6 bases; unmatched bases: 7. As for this clone: Antigen unknown.

Though nominally healthy at sampling, donors likely had unrecorded immune exposures. Notes on the study in general: Some public TCRs appeared in many individuals, while most sequences were rare. Association of a missense DCLRE1C variant with TCR beta V- and J-gene trimming was reported in a later analysis. A few of the chains that were CMV-associated were confirmed in vitro to be specific for CMV antigens.

The PCR made use of 60 Vbeta and 13 Jbeta primers. Data came from immunoSEQ multiplex PCR; TCRdb stores just in-frame clones and leaves some out. Seen here are approximately 150,000 clones, around 68% observed once, and the top ten hold about 2.5%. This TCR was sampled from a woman aged 40 to 50 in good health and CMV-seropositive. The V and J genes are TRBV6-5 and TRBJ2-1, with 7 positions matching TRBD2. Input material: PBMCs. CDR3 amino acids: CASSRLAFRNEQFF. The CDR3 DNA follows: TGTGCCAGCAGTCGACTAGCTTTCCGCAATGAGCAGTTCTTC.